This T cell receptor (beta chain) originates from a study of identical twins. Overall study findings and caveats: Modelling approaches yielded underestimates of out-of-frame TCR alpha sharing between monozygotic twins.

With template switching, a universal primer site was added, and the cDNA carried unique molecular identifiers. Using its own MiXCR run on the 5' RACE reads, TCRdb lists one record per CDR3 protein. The sample contains roughly 570,000 distinct CDR3 sequences, 9% to 10% of which appear only once. The germline CDR1 and CDR2 sequences are SGHRS and YFSETQ. This CDR3 has 15 amino acids. V shed 1 base and J shed 3 bases, with 11 bases lying between them. The sample holds many counts of this clonotype. Its cognate antigen is unknown. Separately, the same data were catalogued under a study of yellow fever vaccine responses in identical twins.

This sequence joins TRBV5-1 and TRBJ1-5; no definite D call. The receptor was derived from a woman under 30 in good health. The sample consisted of PBMCs. CDR3 sequence: CASSLRLQNNQPQHF. The CDR3 DNA follows: TGCGCCAGCAGCTTGCGGCTACAAAACAATCAGCCCCAGCATTTT.